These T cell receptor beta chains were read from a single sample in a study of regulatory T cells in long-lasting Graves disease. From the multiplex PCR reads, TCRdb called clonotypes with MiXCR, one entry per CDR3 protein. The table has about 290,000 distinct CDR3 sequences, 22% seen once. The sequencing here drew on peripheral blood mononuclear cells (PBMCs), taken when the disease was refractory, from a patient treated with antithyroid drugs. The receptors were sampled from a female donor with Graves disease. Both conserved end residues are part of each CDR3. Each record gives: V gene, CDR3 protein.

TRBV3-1 CASSQEGGEQYF
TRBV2 CASRHRGISFGNQPQHF
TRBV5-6 CASSLGTSGGLVELFF
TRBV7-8 CASSFGEGGQQYF
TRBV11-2 CASSLGGSGTPKIMGEQYF
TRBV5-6 CASSLTAGSGEQYF
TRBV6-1 CASISGGIQYF
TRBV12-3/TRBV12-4 CASSPGQGAYEQYF
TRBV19 CASSVYSGILYEQYF
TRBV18 CASSPSRGNQPQHF
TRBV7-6 CASSFRVSTEAFF
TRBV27 CASKVYDEQFF
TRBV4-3 CASSQDPDSLGLAFF
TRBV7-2 CASSYRTSDEQFF